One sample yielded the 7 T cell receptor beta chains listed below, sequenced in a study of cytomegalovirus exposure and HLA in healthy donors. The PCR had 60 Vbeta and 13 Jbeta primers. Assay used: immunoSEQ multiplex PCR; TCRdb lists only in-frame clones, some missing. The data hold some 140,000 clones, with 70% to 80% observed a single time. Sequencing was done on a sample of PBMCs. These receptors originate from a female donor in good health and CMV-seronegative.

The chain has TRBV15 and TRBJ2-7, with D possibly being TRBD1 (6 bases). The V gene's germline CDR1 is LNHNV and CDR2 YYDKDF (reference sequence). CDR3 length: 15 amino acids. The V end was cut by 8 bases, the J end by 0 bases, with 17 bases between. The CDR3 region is CATGRGTGSSYEQYF. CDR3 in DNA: TGTGCCACCGGGCGCGGAACAGGGAGCTCCTACGAGCAGTACTTC.

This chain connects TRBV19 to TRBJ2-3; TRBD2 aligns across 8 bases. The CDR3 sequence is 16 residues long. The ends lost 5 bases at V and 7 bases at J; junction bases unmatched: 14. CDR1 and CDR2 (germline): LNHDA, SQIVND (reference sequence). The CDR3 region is CASSAPGTSYQNTQYF. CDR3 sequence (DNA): TGTGCCAGTAGTGCCCCCGGGACTAGTTACCAAAATACGCAGTATTTT. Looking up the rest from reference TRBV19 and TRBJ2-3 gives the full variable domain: DGGITQSPKYLFRKEGQNVTLSCEQNLNHDAMYWYRQDPGQGLRLIYYSQIVNDFQKGDIAEGYSVSREKKESFPLTVTSAQKNPTAFYLCASSAPGTSYQNTQYFGPGTRLTVL.

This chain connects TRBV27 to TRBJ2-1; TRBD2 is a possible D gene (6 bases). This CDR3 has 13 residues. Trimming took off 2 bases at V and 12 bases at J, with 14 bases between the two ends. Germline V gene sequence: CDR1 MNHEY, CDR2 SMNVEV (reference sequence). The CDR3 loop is CASSLAGSRGQFF. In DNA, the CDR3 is TGTGCCAGCAGTTTAGCGGGATCTCGGGGGCAGTTCTTC.

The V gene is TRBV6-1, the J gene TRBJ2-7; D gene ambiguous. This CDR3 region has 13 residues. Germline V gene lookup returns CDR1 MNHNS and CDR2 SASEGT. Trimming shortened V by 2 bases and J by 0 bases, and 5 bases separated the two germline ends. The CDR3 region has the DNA TGTGCCAGCAGTGAACAACTCTCCTACGAGCAGTACTTC. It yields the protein CASSEQLSYEQYF.

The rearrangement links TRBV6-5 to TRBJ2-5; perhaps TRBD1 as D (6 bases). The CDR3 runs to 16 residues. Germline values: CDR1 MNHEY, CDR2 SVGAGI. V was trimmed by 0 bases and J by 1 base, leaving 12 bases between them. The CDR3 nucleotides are TGTGCCAGCAGTTACTCGATCAGACAGGCCCAAGAGACCCAGTACTTC. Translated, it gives CASSYSIRQAQETQYF.

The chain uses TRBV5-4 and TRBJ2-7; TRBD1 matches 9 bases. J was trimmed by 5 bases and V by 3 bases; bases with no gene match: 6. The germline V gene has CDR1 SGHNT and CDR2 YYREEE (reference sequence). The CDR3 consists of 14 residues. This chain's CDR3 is CASSWDRAGDEQYF. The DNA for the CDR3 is TGTGCCAGCAGCTGGGACAGGGCAGGGGACGAGCAGTACTTC. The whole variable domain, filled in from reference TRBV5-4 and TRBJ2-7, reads ETGVTQSPTHLIKTRGQQVTLRCSSQSGHNTVSWYQQALGQGPQFIFQYYREEENGRGNFPPRFSGLQFPNYSSELNVNALELDDSALYLCASSWDRAGDEQYFGPGTRLTVT.

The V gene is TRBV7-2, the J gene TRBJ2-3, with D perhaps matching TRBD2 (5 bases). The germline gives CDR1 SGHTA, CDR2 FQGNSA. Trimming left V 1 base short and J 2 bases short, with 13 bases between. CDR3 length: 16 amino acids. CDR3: CASSLGVASFTDTQYF. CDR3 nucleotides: TGTGCCAGCAGCTTAGGGGTAGCGTCCTTCACAGATACGCAGTATTTT.